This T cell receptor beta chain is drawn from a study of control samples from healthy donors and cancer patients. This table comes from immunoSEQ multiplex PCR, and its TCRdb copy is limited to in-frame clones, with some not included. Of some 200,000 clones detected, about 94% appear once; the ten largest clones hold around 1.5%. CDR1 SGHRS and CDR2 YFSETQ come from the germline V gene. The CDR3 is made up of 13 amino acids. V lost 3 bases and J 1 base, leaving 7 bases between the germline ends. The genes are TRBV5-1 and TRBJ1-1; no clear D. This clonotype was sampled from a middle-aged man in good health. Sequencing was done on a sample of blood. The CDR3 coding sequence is TGCGCCAGCAGCTCTAGGGCGAACACTGAAGCTTTCTTT. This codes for CASSSRANTEAFF.